This TCR beta chain was obtained from a study of cytomegalovirus exposure and HLA in healthy donors. Regarding the study as a whole: Listed as cytomegalovirus-associated were 150 to 200 TCR beta chains.

The PCR had 60 Vbeta and 13 Jbeta primers. Sequencing used immunoSEQ multiplex PCR; TCRdb keeps in-frame clones, though not all of them. The data hold under 250,000 clones, with roughly 80% observed a single time. Losses at the gene ends were 4 bases for V and 3 bases for J; bases not matched to a gene: 4. The germline CDR1 and CDR2 sequences are MNHEY and SVGAGI. This CDR3 has 14 amino acids. Remarks on this clone: Antigen: not known.

This clonotype was obtained from a male donor in good health and CMV-seronegative. The chain is built from TRBV6-5 and TRBJ2-5; 8 bases map to TRBD2. Sequencing was carried out using PBMCs. This chain's CDR3 is CASSSGGGKETQYF. The DNA of the CDR3 is TGTGCCAGCAGTTCCGGGGGGGGTAAAGAGACCCAGTACTTC.